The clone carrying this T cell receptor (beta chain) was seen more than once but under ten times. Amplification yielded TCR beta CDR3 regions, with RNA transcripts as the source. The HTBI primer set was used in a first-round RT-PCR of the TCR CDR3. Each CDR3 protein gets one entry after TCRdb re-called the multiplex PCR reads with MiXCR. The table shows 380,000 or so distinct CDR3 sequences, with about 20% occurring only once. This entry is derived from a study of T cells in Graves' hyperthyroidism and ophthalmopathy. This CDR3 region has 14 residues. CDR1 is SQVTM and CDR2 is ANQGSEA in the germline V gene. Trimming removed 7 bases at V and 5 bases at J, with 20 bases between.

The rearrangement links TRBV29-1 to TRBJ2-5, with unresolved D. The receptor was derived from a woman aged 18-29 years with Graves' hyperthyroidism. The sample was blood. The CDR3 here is CSARSGFFRETQYF. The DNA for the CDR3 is TGCAGCGCCCGGTCCGGGTTCTTCCGGGAGACCCAGTACTTC.